These 9 T cell receptor beta chains came from one sample sequenced in a study of radiation and T cells in renal cell carcinoma. Time point given: blood 2 weeks post-SBRT. Sample treatment: 15 Gy SBRT to primary tumor, nephrectomy 4 weeks later. The data were produced by immunoSEQ multiplex PCR, yet TCRdb's version contains in-frame clones alone and is incomplete. Of 100,000 to 150,000 clones in the sample, 65% to 85% were seen once. The sequences come from blood, collected from a patient whose treatment included radiotherapy and nephrectomy. These TCRs come from a man aged 45-65 years with renal cell carcinoma.

The table lists this clone with a few counts. This rearrangement joins TRBV5-6 to TRBJ1-1; D remains ambiguous. Per the germline V gene, CDR1 is SGHDT and CDR2 is YYEEEE. The CDR3 sequence is 16 residues long. V was cut by 3 bases and J by 1 base, with 16 bases left in between. CDR3 in DNA: TGTGCCAGCAGCTCTGAGGTCCCCCCCGGGAACACTGAAGCTTTCTTT. Residues: CASSSEVPPGNTEAFF. Filled out from reference TRBV5-6 and TRBJ1-1, the complete variable domain reads DAGVTQSPTHLIKTRGQQVTLRCSPKSGHDTVSWYQQALGQGPQFIFQYYEEEERQRGNFPDRFSGHQFPNYSSELNVNALLLGDSALYLCASSSEVPPGNTEAFFGQGTRLTVV.

This chain connects TRBV6-8 to TRBJ1-6; 7 bases are a match to TRBD1. The CDR3 runs to 16 residues. Trimming removed 0 bases from V and 14 bases from J; junction bases left unmatched: 13. The germline gives CDR1 MNHGY, CDR2 SAAAGT. CDR3 in DNA: TGTGCCAGCAGTTACTCGACCCAGGGGGTTTTAACGTCCCTCCACTTT. As protein: CASSYSTQGVLTSLHF.

This rearrangement joins TRBV5-4 to TRBJ2-7, with 12 bases that match TRBD2. This CDR3 spans 16 amino acids. Germline trimming cut 3 bases from V and 4 bases from J; bases unmatched to any gene: 8. Germline V CDR1 and CDR2: SGHNT, YYREEE (reference sequence). CDR3 DNA: TGTGCCAGCAGCTCCTCGGGACTAGCGGGCGCGTACGAGCAGTACTTC. It yields the protein CASSSSGLAGAYEQYF.

V is TRBV15 and J is TRBJ1-2; D is ambiguous. Germline V gene sequence: CDR1 LNHNV, CDR2 YYDKDF (reference sequence). Deletions cut 3 bases from V and 1 base from J, with 3 bases between. This CDR3 comprises 12 residues. CDR3 DNA: TGTGCCACCAGCAGGGTTAACTATGGCTACACCTTC. Translation gives CATSRVNYGYTF. Supplemented by reference TRBV15 and TRBJ1-2, the full variable domain reads DAMVIQNPRYQVTQFGKPVTLSCSQTLNHNVMYWYQQKSSQAPKLLFHYYDKDFNNEADTPDNFQSRRPNTSFCFLDIRSPGLGDTAMYLCATSRVNYGYTFGSGTRLTVV.

This clone was recorded at least ten times. V and J are TRBV5-4 and TRBJ2-3; D unclear. Trimming left V 6 bases short and J 6 bases short, with 11 bases between. Germline loops: CDR1 SGHNT, CDR2 YYREEE (reference sequence). This CDR3 is built from 12 residues. Here the CDR3 reads CASTNSRDTQYF. The CDR3 nucleotides read TGTGCCAGCACCAATTCAAGGGATACGCAGTATTTT.

The rearrangement joins TRBV7-2 to TRBJ1-1; possibly TRBD1 for D (5 bases). The CDR3 has 15 amino acids. Between the trimmed V and J ends, which lost 5 bases and 3 bases, there was a span of 16 bases. CDR1 is SGHTA, CDR2 FQGNSA, per germline. As DNA, the CDR3 is TGTGCCAGCAGCCCGACCGCGGGGGGGTACACTGAAGCTTTCTTT. Its protein product is CASSPTAGGYTEAFF.

V and J are TRBV7-2 and TRBJ1-6; TRBD1 is a possible D gene (5 bases). Germline V CDR1 and CDR2: SGHTA, FQGNSA. V lost 5 bases and J 4 bases, leaving 18 bases between the germline ends. This CDR3 spans 17 amino acids. CDR3 residues: CASSPWGGMDYNSPLHF. The CDR3 DNA is TGTGCCAGCAGCCCCTGGGGGGGTATGGATTATAATTCACCCCTCCACTTT.

The V gene is TRBV28, the J gene TRBJ2-2; D gene uncertain. Trimming shortened V by 2 bases and J by 7 bases, and 5 bases separated the two germline ends. The germline V gene has CDR1 MDHEN and CDR2 SYDVKM. CDR3 size: 12 residues. CDR3 coding DNA: TGTGCCAGCAGTTTAGGGGACGGGGAGCTGTTTTTT. Amino acids: CASSLGDGELFF.

This clone was detected ten times or more. The chain has TRBV27 and TRBJ2-2; D is unclear. CDR3 size: 15 residues. Germline lookup yields CDR1 MNHEY and CDR2 SMNVEV (reference sequence). V lost 3 bases and J lost 0, with 8 bases in between. CDR3 region: CASSFTGANTGELFF. The CDR3, as DNA: TGTGCCAGCAGTTTTACGGGTGCGAACACCGGGGAGCTGTTTTTT.